This TCR beta chain was identified in a study of regulatory T cells in long-lasting Graves disease. Germline-derived CDR1 and CDR2 are MNHEY and SVGAGI. CDR3 size: 15 residues. V gave up 2 bases and J gave up 3 bases, with 13 bases separating them. The time point denotes: newly diagnosed GD, antithyroid drugs for less than 3 months. After RNA was extracted from PBMCs, the TCR library was made from it. With iRepertoire HTBI primers and Arm-PCR of CDR3 regions, TCR beta libraries were built. One entry per CDR3 protein results from TCRdb running MiXCR on the multiplex PCR reads. This table holds 450,000 to 650,000 distinct CDR3 sequences, 15% to 20% found once. These records were also assigned to another study, of T cells in Graves' hyperthyroidism and ophthalmopathy. From that paper: Patients were excluded because of uncontrolled infection, other autoimmune disease, pregnancy or lactation. An initial round of RT-PCR targeting the TCR CDR3 relied on the HTBI primer set.

This material consisted of peripheral blood mononuclear cells (PBMCs), taken at new diagnosis, from a patient treated with antithyroid drugs. The chain recombines TRBV6-5 with TRBJ1-1; no definite D call. The receptor was isolated from a woman aged 35-65 years with Graves disease. CDR3 amino acids: CASSYRREMDTEAFF. The CDR3 DNA is TGTGCCAGCAGTTACAGGAGGGAGATGGACACTGAAGCTTTCTTT.